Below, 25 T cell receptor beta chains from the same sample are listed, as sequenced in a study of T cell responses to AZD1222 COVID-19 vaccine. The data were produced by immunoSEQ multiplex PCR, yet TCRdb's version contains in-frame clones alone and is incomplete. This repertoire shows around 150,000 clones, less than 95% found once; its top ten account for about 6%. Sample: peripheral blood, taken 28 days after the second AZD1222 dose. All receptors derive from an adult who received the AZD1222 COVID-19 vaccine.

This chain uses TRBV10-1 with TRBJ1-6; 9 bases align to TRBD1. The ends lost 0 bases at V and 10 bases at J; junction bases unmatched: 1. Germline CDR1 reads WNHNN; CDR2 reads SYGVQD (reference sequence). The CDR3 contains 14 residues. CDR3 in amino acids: CASSESGQGSPLHF. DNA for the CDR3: TGCGCCAGCAGTGAGTCGGGACAGGGATCACCCCTCCACTTT.

In DNA, the CDR3 is TGTGCCAGTAGTTTTGGGACAGGGCCCAATCAGCCCCAGCATTTT. Its translation: CASSFGTGPNQPQHF. V and J are TRBV19 and TRBJ1-5; 9 nucleotides align to TRBD1. Germline values: CDR1 LNHDA, CDR2 SQIVND (reference sequence). J was trimmed by 3 bases and V by 5 bases; bases with no gene match: 5. The CDR3 sequence is 15 residues long.

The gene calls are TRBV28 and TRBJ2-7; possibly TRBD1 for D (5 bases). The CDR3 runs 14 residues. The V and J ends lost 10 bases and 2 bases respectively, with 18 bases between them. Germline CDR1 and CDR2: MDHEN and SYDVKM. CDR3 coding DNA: TGTGCCAAGAAGCAGGGTCACGGGCCCTACGAGCAGTACTTC. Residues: CAKKQGHGPYEQYF. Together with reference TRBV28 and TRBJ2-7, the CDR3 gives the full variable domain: DVKVTQSSRYLVKRTGEKVFLECVQDMDHENMFWYRQDPGLGLRLIYFSYDVKMKEKGDIPEGYSVSREKKERFSLILESASTNQTSMYLCAKKQGHGPYEQYFGPGTRLTVT.

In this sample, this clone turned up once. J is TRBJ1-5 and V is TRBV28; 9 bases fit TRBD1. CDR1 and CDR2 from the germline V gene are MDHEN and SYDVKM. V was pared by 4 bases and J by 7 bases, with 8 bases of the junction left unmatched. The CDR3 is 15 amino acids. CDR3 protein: CASSSPQGARQPQHF. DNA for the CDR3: TGTGCCAGCAGTTCTCCACAGGGGGCGCGACAGCCCCAGCATTTT.

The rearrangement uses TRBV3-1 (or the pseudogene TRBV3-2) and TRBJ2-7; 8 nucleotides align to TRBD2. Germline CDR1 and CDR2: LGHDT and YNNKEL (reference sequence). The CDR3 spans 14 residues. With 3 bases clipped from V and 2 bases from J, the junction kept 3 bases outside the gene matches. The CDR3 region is CASSHGTRAYEQYF. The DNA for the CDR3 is TGTGCCAGCAGCCACGGGACTAGAGCCTACGAGCAGTACTTC.

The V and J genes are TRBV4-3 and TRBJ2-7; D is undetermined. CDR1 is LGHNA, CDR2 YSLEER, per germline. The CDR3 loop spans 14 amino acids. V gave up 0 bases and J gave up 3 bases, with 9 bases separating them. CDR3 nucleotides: TGCGCCAGCAGCCAAGATCCCCGCTACTACGAGCAGTACTTC. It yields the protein CASSQDPRYYEQYF.

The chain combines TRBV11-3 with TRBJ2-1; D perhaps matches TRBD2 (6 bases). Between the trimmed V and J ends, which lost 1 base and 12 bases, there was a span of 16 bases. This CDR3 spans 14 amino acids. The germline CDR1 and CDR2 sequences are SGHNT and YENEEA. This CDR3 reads CASSLGNRGGMQFF. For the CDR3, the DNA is TGTGCCAGCAGCTTAGGAAATAGGGGCGGGATGCAGTTCTTC.

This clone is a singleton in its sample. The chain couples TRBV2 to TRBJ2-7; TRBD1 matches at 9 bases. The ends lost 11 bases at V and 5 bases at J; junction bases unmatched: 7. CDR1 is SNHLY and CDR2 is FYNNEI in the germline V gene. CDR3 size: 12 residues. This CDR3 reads CAGGTGFDEQYF. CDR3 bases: TGTGCCGGCGGGACAGGGTTCGACGAGCAGTACTTC.

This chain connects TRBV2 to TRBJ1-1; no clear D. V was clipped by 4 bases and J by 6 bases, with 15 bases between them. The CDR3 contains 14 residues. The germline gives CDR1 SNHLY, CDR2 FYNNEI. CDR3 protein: CASSGRQVSSEAFF. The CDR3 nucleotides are TGTGCCAGCAGTGGTAGGCAAGTGAGTTCTGAAGCTTTCTTT.

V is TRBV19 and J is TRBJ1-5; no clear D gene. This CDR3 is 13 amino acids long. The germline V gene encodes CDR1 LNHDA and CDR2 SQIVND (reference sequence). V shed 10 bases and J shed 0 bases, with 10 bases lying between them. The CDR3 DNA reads TGTGCCACCTCAGGTATTAGCAATCAGCCCCAGCATTTT. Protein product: CATSGISNQPQHF.

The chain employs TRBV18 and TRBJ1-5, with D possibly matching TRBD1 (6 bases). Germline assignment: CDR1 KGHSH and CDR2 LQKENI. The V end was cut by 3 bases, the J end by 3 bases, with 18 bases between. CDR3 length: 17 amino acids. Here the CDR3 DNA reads TGTGCCAGCTCACCGGACAGACTGACAGTCAACAATCAGCCCCAGCATTTT. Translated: CASSPDRLTVNNQPQHF.

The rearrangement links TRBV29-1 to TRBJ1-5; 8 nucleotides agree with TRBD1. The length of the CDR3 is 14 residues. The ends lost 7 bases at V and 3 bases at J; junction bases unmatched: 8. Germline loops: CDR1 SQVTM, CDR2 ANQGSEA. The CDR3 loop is CSATGGGPNQPQHF. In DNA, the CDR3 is TGCAGCGCCACAGGGGGGGGACCCAATCAGCCCCAGCATTTT.

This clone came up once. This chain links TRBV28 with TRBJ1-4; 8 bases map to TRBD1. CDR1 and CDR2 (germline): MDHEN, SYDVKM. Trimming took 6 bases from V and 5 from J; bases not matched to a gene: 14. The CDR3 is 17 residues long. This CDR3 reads CASRMIQGARGNEKLFF. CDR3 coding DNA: TGTGCCAGCAGGATGATCCAGGGGGCGCGTGGGAATGAAAAACTGTTTTTT.

The CDR3 bases are TGTGCCTGGAGTACTCGACTAGAACGGGACACTGAAGCTTTCTTT. Its translation: CAWSTRLERDTEAFF. J is TRBJ1-1 and V is TRBV30; D gene ambiguous. The V end lost 2 bases, the J end lost 3 bases, and 16 bases lay between the germline ends. The germline gives CDR1 GTSNPN, CDR2 SVGIG (reference sequence). The CDR3 is 15 residues long.

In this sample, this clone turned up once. CDR3 in amino acids: CASSQGVSTSGARETQYF. The CDR3 DNA is TGTGCCAGCAGCCAAGGGGTGTCGACTAGCGGAGCCCGAGAGACCCAGTACTTC. This chain joins TRBV3-1 (or the pseudogene TRBV3-2) and TRBJ2-5; 9 bases match TRBD2. This CDR3 has 18 amino acids. Germline assignment: CDR1 LGHDT and CDR2 YNNKEL (reference sequence). V was pared by 1 base and J by 4 bases, with 13 bases of the junction left unmatched.

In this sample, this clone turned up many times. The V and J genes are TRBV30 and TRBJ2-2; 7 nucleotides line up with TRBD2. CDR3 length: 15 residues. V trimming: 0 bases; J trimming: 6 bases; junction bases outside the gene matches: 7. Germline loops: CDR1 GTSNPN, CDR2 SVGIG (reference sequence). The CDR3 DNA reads TGTGCCTGGAGTGTTGGCGGGAGTGTCTCCGGGGAGCTGTTTTTT. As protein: CAWSVGGSVSGELFF. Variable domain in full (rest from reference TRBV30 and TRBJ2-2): SQTIHQWPATLVQPVGSPLSLECTVEGTSNPNLYWYRQAAGRGLQLLFYSVGIGQISSEVPQNLSASRPQDRQFILSSKKLLLSDSGFYLCAWSVGGSVSGELFFGEGSRLTVL.

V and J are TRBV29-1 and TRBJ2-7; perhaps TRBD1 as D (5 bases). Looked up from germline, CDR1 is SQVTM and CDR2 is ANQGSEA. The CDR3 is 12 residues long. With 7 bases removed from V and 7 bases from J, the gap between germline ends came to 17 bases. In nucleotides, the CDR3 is TGCAGCGGCGGTTCACTGGGGCGAGAGCAGTACTTC. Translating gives CSGGSLGREQYF.

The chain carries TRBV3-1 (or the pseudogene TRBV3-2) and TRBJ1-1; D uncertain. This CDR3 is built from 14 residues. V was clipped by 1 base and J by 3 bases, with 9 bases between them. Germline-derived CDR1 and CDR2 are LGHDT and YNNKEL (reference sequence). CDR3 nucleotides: TGTGCCAGCAGCCAAGGCGCGGCGGACACTGAAGCTTTCTTT. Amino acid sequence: CASSQGAADTEAFF.

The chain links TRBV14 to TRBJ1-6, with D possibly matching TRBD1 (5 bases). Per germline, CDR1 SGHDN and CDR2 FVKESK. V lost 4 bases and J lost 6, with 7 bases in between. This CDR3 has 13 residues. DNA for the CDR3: TGTGCCAGCAGCCGGGACTTTAATTCACCCCTCCACTTT. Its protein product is CASSRDFNSPLHF.

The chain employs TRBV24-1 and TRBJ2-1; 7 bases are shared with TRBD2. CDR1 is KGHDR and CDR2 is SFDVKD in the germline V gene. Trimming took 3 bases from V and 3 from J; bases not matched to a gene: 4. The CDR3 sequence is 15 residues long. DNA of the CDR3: TGTGCCACCAGTGATCCTAGCGGATACTACAATGAGCAGTTCTTC. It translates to CATSDPSGYYNEQFF.

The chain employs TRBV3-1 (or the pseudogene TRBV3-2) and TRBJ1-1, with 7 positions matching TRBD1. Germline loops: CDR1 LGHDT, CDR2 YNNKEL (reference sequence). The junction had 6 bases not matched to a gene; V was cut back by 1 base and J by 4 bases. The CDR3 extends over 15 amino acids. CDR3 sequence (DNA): TGTGCCAGCAGCCAAGGAGGGGGCGTTAGCACTGAAGCTTTCTTT. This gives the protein CASSQGGGVSTEAFF.

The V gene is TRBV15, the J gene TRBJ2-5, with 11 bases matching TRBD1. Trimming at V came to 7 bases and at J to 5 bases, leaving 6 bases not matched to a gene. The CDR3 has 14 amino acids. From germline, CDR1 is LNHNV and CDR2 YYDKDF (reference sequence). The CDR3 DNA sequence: TGTGCCACCACGCCGGACAGGGGGCAGGAGACCCAGTACTTC. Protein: CATTPDRGQETQYF.

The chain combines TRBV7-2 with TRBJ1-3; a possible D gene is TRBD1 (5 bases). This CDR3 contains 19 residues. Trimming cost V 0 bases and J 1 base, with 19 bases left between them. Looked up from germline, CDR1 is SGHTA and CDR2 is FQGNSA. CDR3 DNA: TGTGCCAGCAGCTTAGCCCCCCGGATGGGGGGGGTGTCTGGAAACACCATATATTTT. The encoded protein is CASSLAPRMGGVSGNTIYF.

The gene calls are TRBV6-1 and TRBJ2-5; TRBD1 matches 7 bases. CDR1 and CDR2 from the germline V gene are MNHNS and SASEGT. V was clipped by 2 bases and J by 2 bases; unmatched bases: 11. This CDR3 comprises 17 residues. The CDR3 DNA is TGTGCCAGCAGTGAATTTGGGGCAGGGGGTTTTCAAGAGACCCAGTACTTC. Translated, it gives CASSEFGAGGFQETQYF.

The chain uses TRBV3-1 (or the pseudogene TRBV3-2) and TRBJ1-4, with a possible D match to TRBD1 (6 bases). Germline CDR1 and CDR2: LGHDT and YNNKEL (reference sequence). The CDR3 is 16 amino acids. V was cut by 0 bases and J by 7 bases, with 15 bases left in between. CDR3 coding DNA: TGTGCCAGCAGCCAAGAGGGGGGGGCCCTTAGTGAAAAACTGTTTTTT. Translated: CASSQEGGALSEKLFF.